Shown below are 20 T cell receptor beta chains from a single sample sequenced in a study of T cells in Graves' hyperthyroidism and ophthalmopathy. Amplified TCR beta CDR3 regions derived from RNA transcripts. Carried out on the TCR CDR3, a first-round RT-PCR used the HTBI primer set. Each CDR3 protein is one row after TCRdb ran MiXCR on the multiplex PCR reads. This table holds approximately 570,000 distinct CDR3 sequences, 15% to 20% found once. The sequenced material came from blood. The receptors shown here come from a man aged 40-49 years with Graves' ophthalmopathy.

The rearrangement joins TRBV11-3 to TRBJ2-2, with TRBD1 as a possible D gene (5 bases). Per germline, CDR1 SGHNT and CDR2 YENEEA. The CDR3 runs to 16 residues. Trimming removed 5 bases at V and 4 bases at J, with 17 bases between. The CDR3 protein is CASSPQGYAVTGELFF. The CDR3 coding sequence is TGTGCCAGCAGCCCGCAGGGATACGCGGTCACCGGGGAGCTGTTTTTT.

This chain joins TRBV25-1 and TRBJ1-1, with D uncertain. V was shortened by 0 bases and J by 7 bases, with 15 bases between the two germline ends. Germline V gives CDR1 MGHDK, CDR2 SYGVNS. This CDR3 has 15 residues. CDR3 protein: CASSEYLGLVGEAFF. In DNA, the CDR3 is TGTGCCAGCAGTGAATATCTAGGTCTGGTGGGTGAAGCTTTCTTT.

The table lists this clonotype with many counts. V usage is TRBV7-8 and J usage is TRBJ1-2, with D hard to call. Deletions cut 5 bases from V and 7 bases from J, with 20 bases between. Germline V gene sequence: CDR1 SGHVS, CDR2 FQNEAQ. The CDR3 sequence is 15 residues long. CDR3 amino acids: CASSKGRAMDLGYTF. The CDR3 DNA sequence: TGTGCCAGCAGCAAGGGAAGGGCTATGGATCTTGGCTACACCTTC.

This clonotype was detected many times. The gene calls are TRBV7-2 and TRBJ2-3, with unresolved D. Germline V CDR1 and CDR2: SGHTA, FQGNSA. This CDR3 spans 15 amino acids. Trimming cost V 5 bases and J 9 bases, with 21 bases left between them. In nucleotides, the CDR3 is TGTGCCAGCAGCCCGCACCCAACTTTAAGTTTGACGCAGTATTTT. Amino acids: CASSPHPTLSLTQYF.

Many counts were recorded for this clonotype. This chain uses TRBV30 with TRBJ2-7, with D perhaps TRBD1 or TRBD2 (5 bases each). Trimming removed 6 bases at V and 5 bases at J, with 17 bases between. CDR1 and CDR2 (germline): GTSNPN, SVGIG (reference sequence). The CDR3 runs 13 residues. In DNA form, the CDR3 reads TGTGCCTGTCCCGGGACCGGTGGGCACGAGCAGTACTTC. This sequence encodes CACPGTGGHEQYF.

The chain employs TRBV10-2 and TRBJ1-2; TRBD1 matches 8 bases. Trimming removed 4 bases from V and 8 bases from J; junction bases left unmatched: 18. This CDR3 comprises 17 residues. Germline assignment: CDR1 WSHSY and CDR2 SAAADI. The CDR3 loop is CASSGGTGAGQDRGYTF. The CDR3, as DNA: TGCGCCAGCAGTGGTGGGACAGGCGCAGGCCAGGACCGCGGCTACACCTTC.

The rearrangement uses TRBV20-1 and TRBJ2-3; 13 bases map to TRBD2. Per the germline V gene, CDR1 is DFQATT and CDR2 is SNEGSKA (reference sequence). The V gene end was trimmed by 5 bases and the J gene end by 7 bases; junction bases not matched to a gene: 12. The CDR3 spans 16 residues. This CDR3 is CSAPRLAGGRTHTQYF. In DNA, the CDR3 is TGCAGTGCTCCCCGACTAGCGGGGGGCCGTACTCATACGCAGTATTTT.

This clonotype came up many times. The chain couples TRBV11-3 to TRBJ1-1; D is unclear. The CDR3 contains 13 residues. The germline V gene encodes CDR1 SGHNT and CDR2 YENEEA. Between the trimmed V and J ends, which lost 1 base and 1 base, there was a span of 4 bases. CDR3 coding DNA: TGTGCCAGCAGCTTAGTCGAGAACACTGAAGCTTTCTTT. Amino acids: CASSLVENTEAFF. The complete variable domain, with remaining parts taken from reference TRBV11-3 and TRBJ1-1, reads EAGVVQSPRYKIIEKKQPVAFWCNPISGHNTLYWYLQNLGQGPELLIRYENEEAVDDSQLPKDRFSAERLKGVDSTLKIQPAELGDSAVYLCASSLVENTEAFFGQGTRLTVV.

This clonotype was detected a few times. The chain combines TRBV30 with TRBJ2-1; D is perhaps TRBD2 (5 bases). CDR1 and CDR2 from the germline V gene are GTSNPN and SVGIG (reference sequence). This CDR3 has 14 residues. The V end was cut by 2 bases, the J end by 9 bases, with 17 bases between. The CDR3 DNA is TGTGCCTGGAGTTTGGTAGCGTGGACTGGTGAGCAGTTCTTC. It encodes CAWSLVAWTGEQFF.

This clonotype was recorded a few times. The chain is built from TRBV3-1 and TRBJ2-3; D is undetermined. Germline V gene sequence: CDR1 LGHDT, CDR2 YNNKEL (reference sequence). Deletions cut 4 bases from V and 6 bases from J, with 14 bases between. This CDR3 contains 14 residues. The CDR3 region has the DNA TGTGCCAGCAGCCCCGAAGGACCTCGGGATACGCAGTATTTT. Translating gives CASSPEGPRDTQYF.

A remark on this clonotype: Germline and junction disagree at one end, which may indicate a read error. This chain connects TRBV6-1 to TRBJ2-5; D is perhaps TRBD1 (6 bases). Germline CDR1 MNHNS, CDR2 SASEGT. This CDR3 comprises 14 residues. CDR3 in DNA: TGTACCAGCAGTAGGGGGACAACCAAAGAGACCCAGTACTTC. Its protein is CTSSRGTTKETQYF.

In this sample, this clonotype turned up a few times. The chain carries TRBV30 and TRBJ2-7; possibly TRBD2 for D (6 bases). CDR3 length: 11 residues. Per germline, CDR1 GTSNPN and CDR2 SVGIG (reference sequence). Trimming removed 7 bases from V and 1 base from J, with 8 bases in between. The CDR3 loop is CALGLSYEQYF. The CDR3 region has the DNA TGTGCCTTGGGACTTTCCTACGAGCAGTACTTC.

This chain links TRBV24-1 with TRBJ2-1; possibly TRBD1 for D (5 bases). V dropped 9 bases and J dropped 5 bases, with 13 bases sitting between them. The CDR3 has 13 amino acids. Germline loops: CDR1 KGHDR, CDR2 SFDVKD. DNA of the CDR3: TGTGCCACCCGACAGCCGGGTAACAATGAGCAGTTCTTC. The encoded protein is CATRQPGNNEQFF.

The genes are TRBV10-3 and TRBJ1-5; no firm D call. V lost 6 bases to trimming and J lost 2 bases, with 14 bases between them. The CDR3 loop spans 15 amino acids. CDR1 is ENHRY and CDR2 is SYGVKD in the germline V gene. CDR3 in DNA: TGTGCCATCAGCCCGGGCCCGAGGGGCAATCAGCCCCAGCATTTT. It specifies CAISPGPRGNQPQHF.

This clonotype showed up many times. The chain uses TRBV3-1 and TRBJ2-3; D gene unclear. Germline CDR1 is LGHDT and CDR2 is YNNKEL (reference sequence). The germline V and J ends were trimmed by 1 base and 2 bases, with 7 bases remaining between them. The CDR3 totals 14 residues. As DNA, the CDR3 is TGTGCCAGCAGCCAAGGCCCCGTCACAGATACGCAGTATTTT. Residues: CASSQGPVTDTQYF.

There are many counts of this clonotype. The chain uses TRBV12-3 or TRBV12-4 and TRBJ2-7, with D tentatively TRBD1 or TRBD2 (5 bases each). V shed 2 bases and J shed 6 bases, with 11 bases lying between them. The CDR3 totals 13 residues. This chain's CDR3 is CASSLSSGAEQYF. CDR3 coding DNA: TGTGCCAGCAGTTTAAGCTCCGGGGCCGAGCAGTACTTC.

V and J are TRBV9 and TRBJ2-1, with 13 bases aligning to TRBD2. The CDR3 runs 15 residues. Per germline, CDR1 SGDLS and CDR2 YYNGEE. Trimming took 2 bases from V and 7 from J; bases not matched to a gene: 3. The CDR3 sequence is CASSVTSGGANEQFF. In DNA, the CDR3 is TGTGCCAGCAGCGTTACTAGCGGGGGGGCAAATGAGCAGTTCTTC.

This chain links TRBV4-1 with TRBJ2-3; D remains ambiguous. V was pared by 4 bases and J by 2 bases, with 13 bases between. The germline CDR1 and CDR2 sequences are MGHRA and YSYEKL. The CDR3 extends over 15 amino acids. The DNA for the CDR3 is TGCGCCAGCAGCCGAAGGATGGTAGTCACAGATACGCAGTATTTT. Translating it yields CASSRRMVVTDTQYF.

The table lists this clonotype with many counts. The CDR3 DNA sequence: TGTGCCAGCAGTGTTTGGAACACTGAAGCTTTCTTT. Its protein product is CASSVWNTEAFF. J is TRBJ1-1 and V is TRBV6-2 or TRBV6-3; D gene unclear. CDR3 length: 12 residues. The germline V gene has CDR1 MNHEY and CDR2 SVGEGT. V gave up 5 bases and J gave up 1 base, with 5 bases separating them.

This clonotype was seen only a few times. The J gene is TRBJ2-3, the V gene TRBV7-2; TRBD1 is a possible D gene (6 bases). The germline V gene has CDR1 SGHTA and CDR2 FQGNSA. Trimming removed 7 bases from V and 0 bases from J, with 14 bases in between. The CDR3 is 15 amino acids. The CDR3 DNA is TGTGCCAGCACGCTGGGGGCCGGTAGCACAGATACGCAGTATTTT. Its protein is CASTLGAGSTDTQYF. The full variable domain, rest sourced from reference TRBV7-2 and TRBJ2-3, is GAGVSQSPSNKVTEKGKDVELRCDPISGHTALYWYRQSLGQGLEFLIYFQGNSAPDKSGLPSDRFSAERTGGSVSTLTIQRTQQEDSAVYLCASTLGAGSTDTQYFGPGTRLTVL.